This T cell receptor beta chain was identified in a study of blood T cell repertoires in COVID-19. V was pared by 2 bases and J by 3 bases, with 17 bases between. This CDR3 region has 17 residues. Germline CDR1 and CDR2: MNHNS and SASEGT. Sequencing used immunoSEQ multiplex PCR; TCRdb keeps in-frame clones, though not all of them. The sample consists of 250,000 or so clones, under 90% of them appearing once. The chain employs TRBV6-1 and TRBJ1-5, with TRBD1 as a possible D gene (6 bases). The TCR comes from a woman between 40 and 50 years old who had recovered from COVID-19. The sequencing input was peripheral blood. The CDR3, as DNA: TGTGCCAGCAGTGAAAGTGGGGGGGCTGGTAACAATCAGCCCCAGCATTTT. Protein product: CASSESGGAGNNQPQHF.